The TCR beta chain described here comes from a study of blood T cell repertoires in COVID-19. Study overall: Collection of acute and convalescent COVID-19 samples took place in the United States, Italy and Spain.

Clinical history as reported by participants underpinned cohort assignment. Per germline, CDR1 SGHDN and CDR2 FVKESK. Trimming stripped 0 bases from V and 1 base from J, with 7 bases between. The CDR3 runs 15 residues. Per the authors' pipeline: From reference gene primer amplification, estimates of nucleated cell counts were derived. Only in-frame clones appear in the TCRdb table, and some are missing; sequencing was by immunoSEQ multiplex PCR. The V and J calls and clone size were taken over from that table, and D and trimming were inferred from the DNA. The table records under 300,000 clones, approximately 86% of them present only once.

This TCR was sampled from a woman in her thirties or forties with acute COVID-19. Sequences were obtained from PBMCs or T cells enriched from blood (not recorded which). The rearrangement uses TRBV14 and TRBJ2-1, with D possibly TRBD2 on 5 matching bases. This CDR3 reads CASSQDSGSYNEQFF. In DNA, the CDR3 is TGTGCCAGCAGCCAAGACAGCGGTTCCTACAATGAGCAGTTCTTC.